The 22 T cell receptor beta chains listed next were all sequenced from one sample in a study of T cells in Graves' hyperthyroidism and ophthalmopathy (dated by TCRdb to between 2018 and 2021). Preparation of the library involved multiplex PCR. TCRdb names Illumina HiSeq 2000 as the instrument used. TCR beta CDR3 regions were amplified from RNA transcripts. A first-round RT-PCR of the TCR CDR3 used the HTBI primer set with the Qiagen OneStep RT-PCR kit. The public reads were run again by TCRdb, first through fastp at Q25 and then through MiXCR, and only productive beta chains were kept. Rows with one shared CDR3 protein collapse into an entry with the most common genes and DNA. This sample lists 730,000 or so distinct CDR3 sequences; around a sixth were detected once. Over 15% of the sample belongs to the ten largest clones. Input material: blood. The source of these receptors is a woman aged 50 to 60 with Graves' hyperthyroidism that later progressed to Graves' ophthalmopathy.

This clonotype was observed a few times. The CDR3 bases are TGTGCCAGCAGCCAACCCTGGACTCTCGAGGAGGAAAAACTGTTTTTT. Translation gives CASSQPWTLEEEKLFF. The J gene is TRBJ1-4, the V gene TRBV3-1; D is uncertain. This CDR3 has 16 amino acids. The V and J ends lost 2 bases and 8 bases respectively, with 18 bases between them. Germline values: CDR1 LGHDT, CDR2 YNNKEL (reference sequence).

V is TRBV6-1 and J is TRBJ1-1; D perhaps matches TRBD1 (5 bases). CDR3 length: 15 amino acids. Trimming shortened V by 0 bases and J by 4 bases, and 12 bases separated the two germline ends. The germline gives CDR1 MNHNS, CDR2 SASEGT. The CDR3 sequence is CASSEARGMGTEAFF. In DNA, the CDR3 is TGTGCCAGCAGTGAAGCGCGGGGGATGGGCACTGAAGCTTTCTTT.

In this sample, this clonotype turned up many times. This chain joins TRBV18 and TRBJ1-2; 12 nucleotides align to TRBD1. The CDR3 consists of 14 residues. Germline V CDR1 and CDR2: KGHSH, LQKENI. With V trimmed by 6 bases and J by 7 bases, 6 bases remained unmatched. This CDR3 reads CASSPGQGAPGYTF. The CDR3 DNA follows: TGTGCCAGCTCGCCGGGACAGGGGGCGCCTGGCTACACCTTC.

J is TRBJ2-2 and V is TRBV6-1, with TRBD1 matching 9 bases. J was trimmed by 5 bases and V by 1 base; bases with no gene match: 2. The CDR3 extends over 15 amino acids. Germline values: CDR1 MNHNS, CDR2 SASEGT. Here the CDR3 DNA reads TGTGCCAGCAGTGAAGGGACAGGGGTAACCGGGGAGCTGTTTTTT. It yields the protein CASSEGTGVTGELFF.

The chain joins TRBV4-1 to TRBJ2-3; D is unresolved. This CDR3 region has 15 residues. V gave up 2 bases and J gave up 1 base, with 10 bases separating them. Looked up from germline, CDR1 is MGHRA and CDR2 is YSYEKL. The CDR3 DNA is TGCGCCAGCAGCCAAATACTCCCTCGCACAGATACGCAGTATTTT. Translated: CASSQILPRTDTQYF.

This clonotype was found many times. This rearrangement joins TRBV3-1 to TRBJ2-3; 12 positions match TRBD2. This CDR3 is 16 amino acids long. With V trimmed by 2 bases and J by 3 bases, 3 bases remained unmatched. Per germline, CDR1 LGHDT and CDR2 YNNKEL (reference sequence). In nucleotides, the CDR3 is TGTGCCAGCAGCCAACGACTAGCGGGGGAGACAGATACGCAGTATTTT. It is translated as CASSQRLAGETDTQYF.

On this clonotype itself: A much more abundant neighbour one base away suggests this may be a read error. The V and J genes are TRBV30 and TRBJ1-3, with a tentative D call TRBD1 (5 bases). Trimming stripped 7 bases from V and 0 bases from J, with 10 bases between. In germline, CDR1 is GTSNPN, CDR2 SVGIG (reference sequence). The CDR3 runs to 13 residues. In nucleotides, the CDR3 is TGTGCCTCCCAGGGCACCTCTGGAAACACCATATATTTT. It yields the protein CASQGTSGNTIYF.

The chain combines TRBV29-1 with TRBJ1-1; D remains ambiguous. Germline loops: CDR1 SQVTM, CDR2 ANQGSEA. V lost 7 bases, J lost 1 base, and 19 bases lay in between. The length of the CDR3 is 15 residues. The CDR3 DNA reads TGCAGCGGTTCGGGAGTTTTGGGGAGGAACACTGAAGCTTTCTTT. The encoded protein is CSGSGVLGRNTEAFF.

The chain has TRBV3-1 and TRBJ2-5; D is unresolved. The ends were cut back, 5 bases at V and 5 bases at J, with 9 bases in the middle. The CDR3 has 12 amino acids. Germline loops: CDR1 LGHDT, CDR2 YNNKEL (reference sequence). The CDR3: CASSKGWETQYF. In nucleotides, the CDR3 is TGTGCCAGCAGCAAAGGATGGGAGACCCAGTACTTC.

This clonotype was detected ten times or more. The rearrangement uses TRBV20-1 and TRBJ1-2, with TRBD1 matching 8 bases. Germline trimming cut 6 bases from V and 5 bases from J; bases unmatched to any gene: 11. CDR1 and CDR2 (germline): DFQATT, SNEGSKA (reference sequence). This CDR3 contains 14 residues. The CDR3 reads CSALWDRRTYGYTF. As DNA, the CDR3 is TGCAGTGCCCTTTGGGACAGGAGAACATATGGCTACACCTTC.

There are a few counts of this clonotype. The chain links TRBV7-2 to TRBJ2-3; 11 bases map to TRBD2. Germline values: CDR1 SGHTA, CDR2 FQGNSA. This CDR3 is 18 amino acids long. The ends lost 6 bases at V and 3 bases at J; junction bases unmatched: 14. CDR3 DNA sequence: TGTGCCAGCAGAGCCTTGGGAACTAGCGGGGGACGAACAGATACGCAGTATTTT. Residues: CASRALGTSGGRTDTQYF.

In its sample, this clonotype was seen a few times. The J gene is TRBJ2-3, the V gene TRBV4-1; D possibly corresponds to TRBD2 (5 bases). The CDR3 has 12 residues. Trimming left V 4 bases short and J 6 bases short, with 8 bases between. In germline, CDR1 is MGHRA, CDR2 YSYEKL. The CDR3 bases are TGCGCCAGCAGCCGATCGGGGGATACGCAGTATTTT. Translation: CASSRSGDTQYF.

This clonotype was counted between two and nine times. The rearrangement links TRBV5-1 to TRBJ1-1; D may be TRBD1 (5 bases). V lost 5 bases and J lost 4, with 15 bases in between. Germline lookup yields CDR1 SGHRS and CDR2 YFSETQ. The CDR3 totals 14 residues. The CDR3 DNA sequence: TGCGCCAGCAGACCCGACGGGACCGGCACTGAAGCTTTCTTT. Protein product: CASRPDGTGTEAFF.

This clonotype was picked up many times. The rearrangement links TRBV12-3 or TRBV12-4 to TRBJ1-1, with D perhaps matching TRBD1 (6 bases). Trimming took 6 bases from V and 1 from J, leaving 12 bases between them. This CDR3 is 14 amino acids long. The CDR3 protein is CASRYTGRNTEAFF. The CDR3 DNA follows: TGTGCCAGCAGGTACACAGGGCGGAACACTGAAGCTTTCTTT.

The rearrangement uses TRBV27 and TRBJ1-6; D may be TRBD1 (5 bases). V was trimmed by 3 bases and J by 7 bases, leaving 10 bases between them. Germline CDR1 reads MNHEY; CDR2 reads SMNVEV (reference sequence). The CDR3 spans 14 residues. CDR3 residues: CASSFRQGNSPLHF. Here the CDR3 DNA reads TGTGCCAGCAGTTTTCGGCAGGGAAATTCACCCCTCCACTTT.

This clonotype was observed a handful of times. The DNA of the CDR3 is TGTGCCAGTAGTACCCGAGAGGGGAATACGCAGTATTTT. The encoded protein is CASSTREGNTQYF. The genes are TRBV19 and TRBJ2-3; D may match TRBD1 or TRBD2 (5 bases each). The CDR3 loop spans 13 amino acids. Trimming shortened V by 4 bases and J by 7 bases, and 12 bases separated the two germline ends. In germline, CDR1 is LNHDA, CDR2 SQIVND (reference sequence).

This clonotype was counted many times. The gene calls are TRBV18 and TRBJ1-6; D is unclear. The germline V gene encodes CDR1 KGHSH and CDR2 LQKENI. V gave up 2 bases and J gave up 8 bases, with 10 bases separating them. The CDR3 has 14 amino acids. This chain's CDR3 is CASSPKGMDSPLHF. The CDR3 nucleotides read TGTGCCAGCTCACCAAAGGGTATGGATTCACCCCTCCACTTT.

This sequence joins TRBV19 and TRBJ2-1; 8 bases agree with TRBD2. CDR1 is LNHDA and CDR2 is SQIVND in the germline V gene (reference sequence). Trimming removed 0 bases from V and 8 bases from J; junction bases left unmatched: 9. There are 16 residues in the CDR3. As DNA, the CDR3 is TGTGCCAGTAGTATAGATCGGGGGGGGCCGGGTGATGAGCAGTTCTTC. It is translated as CASSIDRGGPGDEQFF.

J is TRBJ2-5 and V is TRBV6-5; a possible D gene is TRBD2 (5 bases). CDR1 is MNHEY and CDR2 is SVGAGI in the germline V gene. V gave up 7 bases and J gave up 3 bases, with 9 bases separating them. The length of the CDR3 is 12 residues. The DNA for the CDR3 is TGTGCCAGCATCGGACTGGAAGAGACCCAGTACTTC. Amino acids: CASIGLEETQYF.

In its sample, this clonotype was seen a few times. The rearrangement links TRBV5-1 to TRBJ1-2, with 8 bases that match TRBD1. Trimming removed 5 bases from V and 4 bases from J; junction bases left unmatched: 7. Germline lookup yields CDR1 SGHRS and CDR2 YFSETQ. This CDR3 contains 14 residues. CDR3 nucleotide sequence: TGCGCCAGCAGGCGGGACAGGTCGGGCTATGGCTACACCTTC. Its translation is CASRRDRSGYGYTF. Full variable domain (missing parts from reference TRBV5-1 and TRBJ1-2): KAGVTQTPRYLIKTRGQQVTLSCSPISGHRSVSWYQQTPGQGLQFLFEYFSETQRNKGNFPGRFSGRQFSNSRSEMNVSTLELGDSALYLCASRRDRSGYGYTFGSGTRLTVV.

As DNA, the CDR3 is TGTGCCAGCAGCCAAGATGGACTCCAAACGCAGTATTTT. This codes for CASSQDGLQTQYF. The chain combines TRBV3-1 with TRBJ2-3; D possibly corresponds to TRBD2 (5 bases). The CDR3 contains 13 residues. V was clipped by 0 bases and J by 9 bases, with 10 bases between them. Germline assignment: CDR1 LGHDT and CDR2 YNNKEL (reference sequence).

There are many counts of this clonotype. The rearrangement uses TRBV12-3 or TRBV12-4 and TRBJ2-1; 7 positions agree with TRBD2. This CDR3 is built from 16 residues. V lost 4 bases and J lost 9; bases outside the gene matches: 15. The CDR3 coding sequence is TGTGCCAGCAGTTCCTCTTTAGCGGGTTCCTACGGTGAGCAGTTCTTC. Protein product: CASSSSLAGSYGEQFF.